A single sample is the source of the 17 T cell receptor beta chains below, sequenced in a study of CD8+CD57+ T cells in acquired aplastic anemia. Both TCR beta VDJ combination and CDR3 sequence profiling were carried out. Genomic DNA was the template for this profiling. TCRdb re-derived calls from the reads in MiXCR, one entry per CDR3 protein. The table shows some 240,000 distinct CDR3 sequences, with almost 35% occurring only once. Sample: sorted CD4+, CD8+, or CD8+CD57+ T cells (not recorded which) from PBMCs. All receptors come from a human donor in good health, serving as a control.

The genes are TRBV2 and TRBJ1-1, with D unresolved. The CDR3 length is 16 residues. The germline V gene encodes CDR1 SNHLY and CDR2 FYNNEI. Trimming took off 6 bases at V and 1 base at J, with 18 bases between the two ends. As DNA, the CDR3 is TGTGCCAGCAGGTCCCTCTCTAACAAGGCGAACACTGAAGCTTTCTTT. Its translation: CASRSLSNKANTEAFF. Full variable domain (rest looked up from reference TRBV2 and TRBJ1-1): EPEVTQTPSHQVTQMGQEVILRCVPISNHLYFYWYRQILGQKVEFLVSFYNNEISEKSEIFDDQFSVERPDGSNFTLKIRSTKLEDSAMYFCASRSLSNKANTEAFFGQGTRLTVV.

This clonotype was detected ten times or more. The CDR3 reads CASRTQGRSTYGYTF. The CDR3 DNA is TGTGCCAGCAGGACCCAAGGACGGTCTACCTATGGCTACACCTTC. The chain couples TRBV6-1 to TRBJ1-2, with D uncertain. V gave up 6 bases and J gave up 4 bases, with 18 bases separating them. Germline loops: CDR1 MNHNS, CDR2 SASEGT. The CDR3 sequence is 15 residues long.

This clonotype was seen many times. The gene calls are TRBV10-3 and TRBJ1-2; D may be TRBD1 (6 bases). This CDR3 is 13 amino acids long. The germline gives CDR1 ENHRY, CDR2 SYGVKD. Trimming took off 5 bases at V and 5 bases at J, with 12 bases between the two ends. In nucleotides, the CDR3 is TGTGCCATCAGTCCAGGGGAGGAGTATGGCTACACCTTC. It codes for CAISPGEEYGYTF.

The chain recombines TRBV7-9 with TRBJ1-1, with D unclear. Trimming removed 1 base at V and 3 bases at J, with 15 bases between. The CDR3 extends over 16 amino acids. The germline CDR1 and CDR2 sequences are SEHNR and FQNEAQ (reference sequence). Here the CDR3 reads CASSLGGVIGYTEAFF. CDR3 coding DNA: TGTGCCAGCAGCTTAGGGGGTGTTATCGGGTACACTGAAGCTTTCTTT.

This clonotype was seen repeatedly, ten times or more. This chain connects TRBV20-1 to TRBJ2-6, with no clear D. Per the germline V gene, CDR1 is DFQATT and CDR2 is SNEGSKA (reference sequence). V was clipped by 5 bases and J by 0 bases, with 2 bases between them. The CDR3 has 12 amino acids. The CDR3, as DNA: TGCAGTGCTCCCTCTGGGGCCAACGTCCTGACTTTC. Translating it yields CSAPSGANVLTF.

This clonotype showed up many times. CDR3 protein: CASSYQGQGVSPLHF. The CDR3 nucleotides read TGTGCCAGCAGTTACCAAGGACAGGGGGTTTCACCCCTCCACTTT. The genes are TRBV6-5 and TRBJ1-6; the match to TRBD1 covers 10 bases. Looked up from germline, CDR1 is MNHEY and CDR2 is SVGAGI. The CDR3 consists of 15 residues. V shed 2 bases, J shed 9 bases, and the junction held 4 bases outside the gene matches.

This clonotype was seen at least ten times. The V gene is TRBV7-7, the J gene TRBJ1-5; D perhaps matches TRBD1 (5 bases). Between the trimmed V and J ends, which lost 5 bases and 3 bases, there was a span of 8 bases. Germline V lookup: CDR1 SSHAT, CDR2 FNYEAQ (reference sequence). There are 13 residues in the CDR3. CDR3 nucleotide sequence: TGTGCCAGCAGCAGGGGAGTCAATCAGCCCCAGCATTTT. Translated, it gives CASSRGVNQPQHF. Filled out from reference TRBV7-7 and TRBJ1-5, the complete variable domain reads GAGVSQSPRYKVTKRGQDVTLRCDPISSHATLYWYQQALGQGPEFLTYFNYEAQPDKSGLPSDRFSAERPEGSISTLTIQRTEQRDSAMYRCASSRGVNQPQHFGDGTRLSIL.

This clonotype was seen many times. This rearrangement joins TRBV4-1 to TRBJ1-1; D is undetermined. Germline V gene data show CDR1 as MGHRA and CDR2 as YSYEKL. V was shortened by 4 bases and J by 0 bases, with 9 bases between the two germline ends. CDR3 length equals 14 residues. The CDR3 reads CASSLWVLNTEAFF. As DNA, the CDR3 is TGCGCCAGCAGCCTATGGGTTCTGAACACTGAAGCTTTCTTT.

A remark on this clonotype: A read error may be the cause here, since a much bigger clone is one base away. The chain has TRBV2 and TRBJ1-5; 7 bases agree with TRBD1. The CDR3 contains 15 residues. Germline CDR1 reads SNHLY; CDR2 reads FYNNEI. V was clipped by 8 bases and J by 4 bases; unmatched bases: 11. Here the CDR3 DNA reads TGTGCCAGCGGTGTTACAGGGGCCGCGAATCAGCCCCAGCATTTT. Its protein product is CASGVTGAANQPQHF.

In this sample, this clonotype is medium-sized (0.01 to 0.1%). The V and J genes are TRBV7-3 and TRBJ1-2; tentative D call: TRBD1 (5 bases). Germline V CDR1 and CDR2: SGHTA, FQGTGA. The CDR3 totals 12 residues. Trimming removed 5 bases at V and 8 bases at J, with 12 bases between. The CDR3 bases are TGTGCCAGCAGCGAAGGGACGGGGGGCTACACCTTC. Residues: CASSEGTGGYTF.

This rearrangement joins TRBV15 to TRBJ1-1, with D maybe TRBD1 (5 bases). V was pared by 1 base and J by 4 bases, with 13 bases between. The length of the CDR3 is 15 residues. Germline lookup yields CDR1 LNHNV and CDR2 YYDKDF (reference sequence). The CDR3 bases are TGTGCCACCAGCAGAGGGCAGGGACTTGGCACTGAAGCTTTCTTT. Its protein is CATSRGQGLGTEAFF.

This chain links TRBV19 with TRBJ2-7, with D hard to call. Trimming left V 7 bases short and J 2 bases short, with 15 bases between. Germline CDR1 and CDR2: LNHDA and SQIVND (reference sequence). The CDR3 is 14 amino acids. CDR3 bases: TGTGCCAGTACCTCCGCTAGAGCCCCCTACGAGCAGTACTTC. This codes for CASTSARAPYEQYF.

This clonotype occurred a few times. The chain links TRBV6-1 to TRBJ1-3, with D perhaps matching TRBD1 (6 bases). Trimming removed 6 bases at V and 1 base at J, with 13 bases between. Germline V gene lookup returns CDR1 MNHNS and CDR2 SASEGT. This CDR3 contains 15 residues. The CDR3 bases are TGTGCCAGCAGCCCCACAGGGATTTCTGGAAACACCATATATTTT. Amino acids: CASSPTGISGNTIYF.

This clonotype was detected ten times or more. CDR3 sequence: CAISASGVETQYF. In DNA, the CDR3 is TGTGCCATCAGTGCTAGCGGGGTAGAGACCCAGTACTTC. This chain uses TRBV10-3 with TRBJ2-5, with 9 nucleotides matching TRBD2. The CDR3 sequence is 13 residues long. V gave up 4 bases and J gave up 4 bases; unmatched junction bases: 1. The germline CDR1 and CDR2 sequences are ENHRY and SYGVKD.

For this clonotype: This may arise from a read error, as a much more abundant clone is one base away. This chain connects TRBV19 to TRBJ2-1; D possibly uses TRBD1 or TRBD2 (5 bases each). CDR1 and CDR2 (germline): LNHDA, SQIVND (reference sequence). The CDR3 length is 15 residues. CDR3 sequence: CASSLWDGDGNEQFF. In nucleotides, the CDR3 is TGCGCCAGCAGCTTGTGGGACGGTGACGGGAATGAGCAGTTCTTC.

This clonotype was observed a handful of times. This chain joins TRBV18 and TRBJ1-2; D is uncertain. The CDR3 has 13 residues. Between the trimmed V and J ends, which lost 2 bases and 4 bases, there was a span of 8 bases. CDR1 and CDR2 from the germline V gene are KGHSH and LQKENI. Here the CDR3 DNA reads TGTGCCAGCTCACCAGGTCAGGTCTATGGCTACACCTTC. Protein: CASSPGQVYGYTF.

The sample holds many counts of this clonotype. The chain links TRBV7-9 to TRBJ1-2; 8 bases are a match to TRBD1. Unmatched junction bases numbered 5, after V lost 4 bases and J lost 7 bases. The CDR3 is made up of 13 amino acids. CDR1 and CDR2 (germline): SEHNR, FQNEAQ (reference sequence). The CDR3 reads CASSSLTGVGYTF. CDR3 in DNA: TGTGCCAGCAGCTCGTTGACAGGGGTTGGCTACACCTTC. The full variable domain, in which reference TRBV7-9 and TRBJ1-2 provide the parts outside the CDR3, is DTGVSQNPRHKITKRGQNVTFRCDPISEHNRLYWYRQTLGQGPEFLTYFQNEAQLEKSRLLSDRFSAERPKGSFSTLEIQRTEQGDSAMYLCASSSLTGVGYTFGSGTRLTVV.